The present T cell receptor beta chain was sequenced within a study of cytomegalovirus exposure and HLA in healthy donors. Study information: Of several hundred genotyped donors, roughly 80% clustered with self-reported Caucasian donors.

Germline values: CDR1 MNHNS, CDR2 SASEGT. The V gene end was trimmed by 4 bases and the J gene end by 7 bases; junction bases not matched to a gene: 0. The CDR3 covers 14 residues. Primers: 60 Vbeta forward and 13 Jbeta reverse. Profiling relied on immunoSEQ multiplex PCR, and the TCRdb table lists in-frame clones only, not all of them. The sample holds 160,000 or so clones; around 85% are singletons and the top ten take about 4.5%. Turning to this clone: Its antigen is currently unknown.

Overall study findings and caveats: Published work reported that the classifier diagnosed cytomegalovirus status with high specificity and sensitivity. One later analysis reportedly identified an Asian-associated ancestry cluster that showed fewer N-insertions than the approximately 700-donor mean. Later analysis identified a missense DCLRE1C variant that was linked to TCR beta V- and J-gene trimming.

The chain couples TRBV6-1 to TRBJ1-6; 11 bases align to TRBD1. This receptor was identified in a man aged 35 to 55 in good health and CMV-seronegative. The sample was PBMCs. CDR3 loop: CASSGDRGNSPLHF. The CDR3 DNA sequence: TGTGCCAGCAGTGGGGACAGGGGGAATTCACCCCTCCACTTT.